The clone carrying this T cell receptor (beta chain) was observed a few times. The antigen is unknown. Sequencing libraries for TCR beta were prepared with iRepertoire HTBI primers and Arm-PCR of CDR3 regions. Authors' data handling: Some 60 TRBV and about 14 TRBJ segments were identified across samples. MiXCR was run by TCRdb on the multiplex PCR reads, yielding one entry per CDR3 protein. TCRdb, not the authors, supplied the V and J calls. This table holds about 500,000 distinct CDR3 sequences, more than 10% found once. This specimen comes from a study of regulatory T cells in long-lasting Graves disease. Time point in this sample: newly diagnosed GD, antithyroid drugs for less than 3 months. The TCR library was made from RNA that had been extracted from PBMCs in TRIzol. Points from the study as a whole: Small sample size may have lowered accuracy. TRBV28, TRBJ1-2 and TRBJ2-5 emerged as the favored segments in persistent disease.

Trimming pared 4 bases from V and 2 bases from J, leaving 15 bases between. This CDR3 contains 15 residues. Germline CDR1 and CDR2: ENHRY and SYGVKD. These data also formed part of another study, on T cells in Graves' hyperthyroidism and ophthalmopathy.

Specimen: peripheral blood mononuclear cells (PBMCs), collected at new diagnosis, from a patient treated with antithyroid drugs. This sequence joins TRBV10-3 and TRBJ2-7; perhaps D is TRBD1 or TRBD2 (5 bases each). The receptor was derived from a woman under 40 with Graves disease. The CDR3 nucleotides read TGTGCCATCAGTGTTACCGGGACGGAGACCTACGAGCAGTACTTC. Encoded protein: CAISVTGTETYEQYF.